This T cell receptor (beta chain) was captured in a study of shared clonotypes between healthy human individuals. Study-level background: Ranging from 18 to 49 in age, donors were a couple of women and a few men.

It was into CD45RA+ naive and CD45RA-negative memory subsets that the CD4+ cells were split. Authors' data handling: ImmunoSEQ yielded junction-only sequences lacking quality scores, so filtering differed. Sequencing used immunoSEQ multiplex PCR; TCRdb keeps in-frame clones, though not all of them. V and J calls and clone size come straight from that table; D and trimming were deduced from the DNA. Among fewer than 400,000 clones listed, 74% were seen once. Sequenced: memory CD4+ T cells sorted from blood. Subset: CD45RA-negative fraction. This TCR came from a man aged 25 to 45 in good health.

CDR3 in DNA: TGTGCCAGCTCACCTCAAGGGGGGCCTGGGCCCCAGCATTTT. It is translated as CASSPQGGPGPQHF. The V and J genes are TRBV18 and TRBJ1-5, with D perhaps TRBD1 (6 bases). Trimming took off 3 bases at V and 9 bases at J, with 15 bases between the two ends. The germline V gene has CDR1 KGHSH and CDR2 LQKENI. This CDR3 is built from 14 residues. The full variable domain, its missing parts supplied by reference TRBV18 and TRBJ1-5, is NAGVMQNPRHLVRRRGQEARLRCSPMKGHSHVYWYRQLPEEGLKFMVYLQKENIIDESGMPKERFSAEFPKEGPSILRIQQVVRGDSAAYFCASSPQGGPGPQHFGDGTRLSIL.